The 18 T cell receptor beta chains listed next were all sequenced from one sample in a study of T cells in Graves' hyperthyroidism and ophthalmopathy. The source material, RNA transcripts, was used to amplify TCR beta CDR3 regions. HTBI primers were the set used in a first-round RT-PCR of the TCR CDR3. A single record per CDR3 protein comes from TCRdb applying MiXCR to the multiplex PCR reads. The data show roughly 500,000 distinct CDR3 sequences, approximately 23% seen once. The material sequenced was blood. These receptors were obtained from a woman between 65 and 79 years old with Graves' ophthalmopathy.

This clonotype occurred a few times. The chain combines TRBV10-3 with TRBJ2-7; D tentatively reads TRBD1 or TRBD2 (5 bases each). This CDR3 comprises 14 residues. The V gene's germline CDR1 is ENHRY and CDR2 SYGVKD. V lost 6 bases, J lost 1 base, and 13 bases lay in between. CDR3: CAISSGTESYEQYF. In DNA, the CDR3 is TGTGCCATCAGCTCCGGGACGGAGTCCTACGAGCAGTACTTC.

This clonotype was observed at least ten times. The rearrangement joins TRBV12-3 or TRBV12-4 to TRBJ1-2; D remains ambiguous. Trimming removed 5 bases from V and 8 bases from J, with 24 bases in between. CDR3 length: 16 residues. CDR3 bases: TGTGCCAGCAGTCCTTTAACCTCCTCACAACTTGTCGGCTACACCTTC. Amino acid sequence: CASSPLTSSQLVGYTF.

CDR3 DNA sequence: TGTGCCAGCAGGCGACAGGGGGCGTCCTACGAGCAGTACTTC. Residues: CASRRQGASYEQYF. The rearrangement uses TRBV27 and TRBJ2-7, with 10 bases matching TRBD1. V lost 6 bases to trimming and J lost 1 base; unmatched junction nucleotides: 3. CDR1 is MNHEY, CDR2 SMNVEV, per germline (reference sequence). This CDR3 has 14 amino acids.

This clonotype was counted between two and nine times. The chain links TRBV18 to TRBJ1-1; no clear D. Germline V gene sequence: CDR1 KGHSH, CDR2 LQKENI. The CDR3 is 14 amino acids. Between the trimmed V and J ends, which lost 8 bases and 1 base, there was a span of 14 bases. The CDR3 loop reads CASGEAGRNTEAFF. The CDR3 DNA reads as TGTGCCAGCGGGGAGGCAGGACGGAACACTGAAGCTTTCTTT.

CDR3 in amino acids: CASSPGHLNEQFF. The CDR3 DNA reads TGCGCCAGCAGCCCGGGCCACCTTAATGAGCAGTTCTTC. The chain has TRBV5-1 and TRBJ2-1; D gene uncertain. CDR1 and CDR2 from the germline V gene are SGHRS and YFSETQ. V lost 4 bases to trimming and J lost 7 bases, with 12 bases between them. This CDR3 is built from 13 residues.

The chain links TRBV20-1 to TRBJ2-3; TRBD2 matches at 9 bases. J gave up 4 bases and V 3 bases, and 8 bases lay outside the gene matches. Germline CDR1 is DFQATT and CDR2 is SNEGSKA (reference sequence). The CDR3 contains 15 residues. The CDR3 loop reads CSASRAGGSADTQYF. The CDR3 coding sequence is TGCAGTGCTAGTAGAGCGGGAGGTTCCGCAGATACGCAGTATTTT.

This chain joins TRBV5-5 and TRBJ2-1, with 11 bases matching TRBD2. Per the germline V gene, CDR1 is SGHKS and CDR2 is YYEKEE (reference sequence). The CDR3 sequence is 16 residues long. With 4 bases clipped from V and 7 bases from J, the junction kept 10 bases outside the gene matches. CDR3 coding DNA: TGTGCCAGCAGCGAAGAACTAGCGGGAGTCGGAAATGAGCAGTTCTTC. Residues: CASSEELAGVGNEQFF.

This clonotype has ten or more counts. CDR3 DNA: TGTGCCAGCAGTTTGTGGCGGAAGAGCTCCTACAATGAGCAGTTCTTC. It codes for CASSLWRKSSYNEQFF. The J gene is TRBJ2-1, the V gene TRBV12-3 or TRBV12-4; D is unresolved. The ends were cut back, 3 bases at V and 0 bases at J, with 12 bases in the middle. This CDR3 is 16 amino acids long.

This clonotype has just a few counts. The chain combines TRBV7-2 with TRBJ2-3; the D gene is possibly TRBD1 (5 bases). The germline V gene has CDR1 SGHTA and CDR2 FQGNSA. This CDR3 is 14 amino acids long. Trimming stripped 1 base from V and 1 base from J, with 6 bases between. CDR3 DNA: TGTGCCAGCAGCTTAGGGACACGCACAGATACGCAGTATTTT. Translated: CASSLGTRTDTQYF. Looking up the rest from reference TRBV7-2 and TRBJ2-3 gives the full variable domain: GAGVSQSPSNKVTEKGKDVELRCDPISGHTALYWYRQSLGQGLEFLIYFQGNSAPDKSGLPSDRFSAERTGGSVSTLTIQRTQQEDSAVYLCASSLGTRTDTQYFGPGTRLTVL.

This clonotype occurred a few times. The rearrangement uses TRBV30 and TRBJ2-3; TRBD2 agrees at 12 bases. The CDR3 loop spans 14 amino acids. Germline trimming cut 4 bases from V and 6 bases from J; bases unmatched to any gene: 5. Germline-derived CDR1 and CDR2 are GTSNPN and SVGIG (reference sequence). The CDR3 loop reads CAWISLAGGDTQYF. The CDR3 nucleotides are TGTGCCTGGATAAGCCTAGCGGGAGGGGATACGCAGTATTTT. Looking up the rest from reference TRBV30 and TRBJ2-3 gives the full variable domain: SQTIHQWPATLVQPVGSPLSLECTVEGTSNPNLYWYRQAAGRGLQLLFYSVGIGQISSEVPQNLSASRPQDRQFILSSKKLLLSDSGFYLCAWISLAGGDTQYFGPGTRLTVL.

The chain couples TRBV19 to TRBJ1-5, with D maybe TRBD1 (5 bases). The CDR3 consists of 15 residues. V was clipped by 1 base and J by 4 bases, with 11 bases between them. Germline lookup yields CDR1 LNHDA and CDR2 SQIVND (reference sequence). CDR3 loop: CASSIVGGGNQPQHF. CDR3 DNA: TGTGCCAGTAGTATAGTAGGTGGGGGGAATCAGCCCCAGCATTTT.

This clonotype occurred a few times. The CDR3 here is CAIKDTASPLHF. The CDR3, as DNA: TGTGCCATCAAAGACACGGCGTCACCCCTCCACTTT. This chain uses TRBV10-3 with TRBJ1-6; no firm D call. Trimming removed 7 bases at V and 10 bases at J, with 11 bases between. The germline gives CDR1 ENHRY, CDR2 SYGVKD. The CDR3 has 12 amino acids.

The chain links TRBV6-1 to TRBJ2-2, with 11 bases lining up with TRBD2. CDR1 and CDR2 from the germline V gene are MNHNS and SASEGT. This CDR3 is 16 amino acids long. With V trimmed by 7 bases and J by 2 bases, 6 bases remained unmatched. CDR3 sequence: CASTTLAGGNTGELFF. DNA of the CDR3: TGTGCCAGCACTACTCTAGCGGGAGGTAACACCGGGGAGCTGTTTTTT.

The J gene is TRBJ1-5, the V gene TRBV3-1; D is ambiguous. Germline V gene data show CDR1 as LGHDT and CDR2 as YNNKEL (reference sequence). V shed 4 bases and J shed 4 bases, with 8 bases lying between them. CDR3 size: 13 residues. The CDR3 DNA follows: TGTGCCAGCAGCCCCCTTCAGAATCAGCCCCAGCATTTT. It specifies CASSPLQNQPQHF.

In its sample, this clonotype was seen many times. The J gene is TRBJ2-1, the V gene TRBV7-2; D call uncertain. CDR3 length: 14 amino acids. Per the germline V gene, CDR1 is SGHTA and CDR2 is FQGNSA. Trimming took 1 base from V and 7 from J, leaving 11 bases between them. The CDR3 protein is CASSLDWSMNEQFF. CDR3 coding DNA: TGTGCCAGCAGCTTAGATTGGAGTATGAATGAGCAGTTCTTC.

The chain joins TRBV12-3 or TRBV12-4 to TRBJ2-5; TRBD1 might be the D (5 bases). The length of the CDR3 is 14 residues. The ends were cut back, 6 bases at V and 5 bases at J, with 16 bases in the middle. CDR3 bases: TGTGCCAGCAGCCGACAGACCAGAGCGGAGACCCAGTACTTC. Translating it yields CASSRQTRAETQYF.

To note about this clonotype: The junction does not match germline at one end; this may be a read error. The chain carries TRBV5-1 and TRBJ2-1, with D maybe TRBD2 (5 bases). The CDR3 is 14 amino acids. Germline CDR1 SGHRS, CDR2 YFSETQ. As DNA, the CDR3 is TGCGCCAGCAGCTTGGAGGCTAGCAACAATGAGCCGTTCTTC. The encoded protein is CASSLEASNNEPFF.

This clonotype has a count of ten or more. This sequence joins TRBV11-2 and TRBJ2-4, with D possibly being TRBD2 (6 bases). The CDR3 sequence is 13 residues long. The germline CDR1 and CDR2 sequences are SGHAT and FQNNGV. Trimming took 5 bases from V and 6 from J, leaving 11 bases between them. CDR3 coding DNA: TGTGCCAGCAGCCTCGACGGGAGAAACATTCAGTACTTC. As protein: CASSLDGRNIQYF. Together with reference TRBV11-2 and TRBJ2-4, the CDR3 gives the full variable domain: EAGVAQSPRYKIIEKRQSVAFWCNPISGHATLYWYQQILGQGPKLLIQFQNNGVVDDSQLPKDRFSAERLKGVDSTLKIQPAKLEDSAVYLCASSLDGRNIQYFGAGTRLSVL.